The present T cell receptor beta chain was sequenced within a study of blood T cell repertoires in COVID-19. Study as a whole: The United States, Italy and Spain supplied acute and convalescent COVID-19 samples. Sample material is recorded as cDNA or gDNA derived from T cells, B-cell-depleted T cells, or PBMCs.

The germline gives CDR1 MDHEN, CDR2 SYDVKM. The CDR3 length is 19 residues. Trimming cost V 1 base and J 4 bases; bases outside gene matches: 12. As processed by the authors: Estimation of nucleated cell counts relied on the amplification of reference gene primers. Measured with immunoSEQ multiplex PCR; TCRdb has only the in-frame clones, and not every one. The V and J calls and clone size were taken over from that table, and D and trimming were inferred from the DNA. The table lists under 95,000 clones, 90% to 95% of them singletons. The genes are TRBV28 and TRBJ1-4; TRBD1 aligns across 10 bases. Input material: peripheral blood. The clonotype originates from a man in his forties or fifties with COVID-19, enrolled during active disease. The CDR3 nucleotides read TGTGCCAGCAGTTTATCCTCCCCCGGACAGGGGGAATATAATGAAAAACTGTTTTTT. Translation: CASSLSSPGQGEYNEKLFF.